This T cell receptor beta chain was profiled in a study of blood T cell repertoires in COVID-19. Whole-study context: Specimens from acute and convalescent COVID-19 originated in the United States, Italy and Spain. T cells, B-cell-depleted T cells, or PBMCs provided the cDNA or gDNA that served as material.

The sample holds one count of this clone. V shed 1 base and J shed 3 bases, with 7 bases lying between them. Germline CDR1 is SNHLY and CDR2 is FYNNEI. The CDR3 has 13 residues. In the source study's methods: Reference gene primer amplification in the assay estimated nucleated cell counts. Profiling relied on immunoSEQ multiplex PCR, and the TCRdb table lists in-frame clones only, not all of them. That table furnishes V, J and clone size, whereas the DNA furnished D and trimming. Of roughly 150,000 clones listed, 70% to 80% are singletons. The chain is built from TRBV2 and TRBJ2-7, with D hard to call. The TCR sequence derives from a man in his sixties who had recovered from COVID-19. Specimen: peripheral blood. The DNA of the CDR3 is TGTGCCAGCAGTGAAGTAGAGAGCTACGAGCAGTACTTC. As protein: CASSEVESYEQYF. Together with reference TRBV2 and TRBJ2-7, the CDR3 gives the full variable domain: EPEVTQTPSHQVTQMGQEVILRCVPISNHLYFYWYRQILGQKVEFLVSFYNNEISEKSEIFDDQFSVERPDGSNFTLKIRSTKLEDSAMYFCASSEVESYEQYFGPGTRLTVT.